This paragraph covers one T cell receptor (beta chain) sequence. In the original processing: Nucleated cell counts were estimated from reference gene primer amplification. The method was immunoSEQ multiplex PCR; TCRdb's version includes in-frame clones alone and lacks a portion of them. V, J and clone size reflect that table, while D and trimming were determined from the DNA. The sample lists 120,000 to 150,000 clones, roughly 82% seen once, with roughly 4.9% in the top ten. This entry is derived from a study of blood T cell repertoires in COVID-19. Study-wide context: Both acute and convalescent COVID-19 samples were obtained from the United States, Italy and Spain. T cells, B-cell-depleted T cells, or PBMCs supplied cDNA or gDNA.

This CDR3 is built from 15 residues. The germline gives CDR1 MNHEY, CDR2 SMNVEV (reference sequence). Trimming took 4 bases from V and 7 from J; bases not matched to a gene: 11. This chain uses TRBV27 with TRBJ2-7; 9 bases agree with TRBD2. Sequencing was carried out using peripheral blood. This sequence was found in a human donor in a cohort sampled during active COVID-19. The CDR3 sequence: CASSWTGGGAKEQYF. In DNA form, the CDR3 reads TGTGCCAGCAGTTGGACCGGCGGGGGGGCCAAGGAGCAGTACTTC.